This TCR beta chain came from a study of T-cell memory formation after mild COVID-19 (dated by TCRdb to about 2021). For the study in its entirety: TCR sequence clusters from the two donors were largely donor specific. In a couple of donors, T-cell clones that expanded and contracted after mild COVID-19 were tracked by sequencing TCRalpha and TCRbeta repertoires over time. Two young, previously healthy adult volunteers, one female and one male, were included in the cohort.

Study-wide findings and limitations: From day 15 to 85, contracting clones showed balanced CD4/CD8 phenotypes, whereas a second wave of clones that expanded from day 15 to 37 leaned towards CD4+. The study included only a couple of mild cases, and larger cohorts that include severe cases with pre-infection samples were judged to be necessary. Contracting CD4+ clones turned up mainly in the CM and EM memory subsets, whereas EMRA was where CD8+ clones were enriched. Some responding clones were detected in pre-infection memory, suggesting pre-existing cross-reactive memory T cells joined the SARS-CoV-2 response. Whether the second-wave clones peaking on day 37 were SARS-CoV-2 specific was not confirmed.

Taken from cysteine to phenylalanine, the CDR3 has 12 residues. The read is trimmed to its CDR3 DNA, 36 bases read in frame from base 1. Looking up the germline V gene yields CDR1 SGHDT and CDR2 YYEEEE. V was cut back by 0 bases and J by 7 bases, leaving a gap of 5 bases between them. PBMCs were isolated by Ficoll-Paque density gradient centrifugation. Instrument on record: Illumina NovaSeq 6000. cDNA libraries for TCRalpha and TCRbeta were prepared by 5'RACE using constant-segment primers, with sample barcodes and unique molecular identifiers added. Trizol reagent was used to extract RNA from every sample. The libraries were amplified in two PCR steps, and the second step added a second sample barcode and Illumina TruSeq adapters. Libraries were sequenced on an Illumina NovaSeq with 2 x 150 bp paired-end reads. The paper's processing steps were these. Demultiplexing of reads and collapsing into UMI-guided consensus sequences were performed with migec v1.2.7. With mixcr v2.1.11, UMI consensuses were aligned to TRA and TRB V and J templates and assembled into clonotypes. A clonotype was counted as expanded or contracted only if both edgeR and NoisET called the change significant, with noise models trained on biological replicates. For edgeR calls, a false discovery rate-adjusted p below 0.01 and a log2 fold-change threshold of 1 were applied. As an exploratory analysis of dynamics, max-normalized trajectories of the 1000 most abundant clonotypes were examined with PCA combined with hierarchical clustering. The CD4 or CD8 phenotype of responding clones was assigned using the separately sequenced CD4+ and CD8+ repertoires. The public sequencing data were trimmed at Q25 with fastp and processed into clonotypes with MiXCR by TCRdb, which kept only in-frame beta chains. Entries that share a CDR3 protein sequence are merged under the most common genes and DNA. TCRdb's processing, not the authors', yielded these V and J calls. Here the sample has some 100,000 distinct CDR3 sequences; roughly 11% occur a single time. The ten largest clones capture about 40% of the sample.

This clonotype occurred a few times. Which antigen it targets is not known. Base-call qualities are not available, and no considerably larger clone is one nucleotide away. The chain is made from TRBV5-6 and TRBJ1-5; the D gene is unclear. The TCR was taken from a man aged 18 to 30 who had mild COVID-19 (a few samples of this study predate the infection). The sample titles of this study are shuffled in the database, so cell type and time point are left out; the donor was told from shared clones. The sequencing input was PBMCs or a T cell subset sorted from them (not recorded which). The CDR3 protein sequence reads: CASSLGEQPQHF. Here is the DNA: TGTGCCAGCAGCTTGGGGGAGCAGCCCCAGCATTTT.